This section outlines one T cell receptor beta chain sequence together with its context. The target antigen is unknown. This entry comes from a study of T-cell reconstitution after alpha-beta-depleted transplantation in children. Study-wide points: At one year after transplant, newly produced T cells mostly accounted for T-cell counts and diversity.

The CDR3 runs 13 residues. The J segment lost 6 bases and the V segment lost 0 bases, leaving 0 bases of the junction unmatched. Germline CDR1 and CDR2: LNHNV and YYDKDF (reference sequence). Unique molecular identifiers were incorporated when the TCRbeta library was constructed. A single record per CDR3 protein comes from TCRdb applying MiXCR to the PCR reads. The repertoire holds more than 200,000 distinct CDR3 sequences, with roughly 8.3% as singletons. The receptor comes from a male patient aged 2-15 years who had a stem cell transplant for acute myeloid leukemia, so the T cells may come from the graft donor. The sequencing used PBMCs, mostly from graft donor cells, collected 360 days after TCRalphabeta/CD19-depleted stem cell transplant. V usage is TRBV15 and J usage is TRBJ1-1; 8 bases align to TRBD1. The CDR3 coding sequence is TGTGCCACCAGCAGAGACAGGGGGCCTGAAGCTTTCTTT. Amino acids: CATSRDRGPEAFF.